Each of the 21 T cell receptor beta chains below was sequenced from the same sample in a study of blood T cells in healthy people across ages. Together with a sample-barcoded 5' primer, a J-beta primer mix was included in a second PCR lasting about 7 to 11 cycles. TCRdb reanalysed the 5' RACE reads using MiXCR and keeps one entry per CDR3 protein. Here the sample spans some 710,000 distinct CDR3 sequences, around half being singletons. The material sequenced was blood. These receptors were collected from a man older than 75 in good health.

This clonotype came up a few times. The rearrangement links TRBV5-1 to TRBJ2-5; 7 bases fit TRBD2. Germline assignment: CDR1 SGHRS and CDR2 YFSETQ. After removal of 3 bases from V and 4 bases from J, the junction contained 3 bases not matched to a gene. This CDR3 is built from 13 residues. The CDR3 here is CASSSPGGETQYF. Here the CDR3 DNA reads TGCGCCAGCAGCTCACCGGGGGGAGAGACCCAGTACTTC.

This clonotype was picked up a small number of times. The V and J genes are TRBV5-1 and TRBJ2-7, with no clear D. V was clipped by 0 bases and J by 3 bases, with 7 bases between them. From germline, CDR1 is SGHRS and CDR2 YFSETQ. The CDR3 totals 13 residues. CDR3 sequence reads: CASSLDPVYEQYF. The CDR3 nucleotides read TGCGCCAGCAGCTTGGATCCGGTCTACGAGCAGTACTTC. The full variable domain, completed using reference TRBV5-1 and TRBJ2-7, is KAGVTQTPRYLIKTRGQQVTLSCSPISGHRSVSWYQQTPGQGLQFLFEYFSETQRNKGNFPGRFSGRQFSNSRSEMNVSTLELGDSALYLCASSLDPVYEQYFGPGTRLTVT.

This clonotype was found a few times. The chain joins TRBV7-2 to TRBJ2-3; 9 nucleotides line up with TRBD1. Looked up from germline, CDR1 is SGHTA and CDR2 is FQGNSA. The length of the CDR3 is 16 residues. V lost 4 bases and J lost 4; bases outside the gene matches: 9. DNA for the CDR3: TGTGCCAGCAGCTACCAGCCGGACAGGGGCCCAGATACGCAGTATTTT. Translation: CASSYQPDRGPDTQYF. Full variable domain (rest looked up from reference TRBV7-2 and TRBJ2-3): GAGVSQSPSNKVTEKGKDVELRCDPISGHTALYWYRQSLGQGLEFLIYFQGNSAPDKSGLPSDRFSAERTGGSVSTLTIQRTQQEDSAVYLCASSYQPDRGPDTQYFGPGTRLTVL.

J is TRBJ2-7 and V is TRBV7-2; tentative D call: TRBD2 (7 bases). TRBJ2-5 explains the end of the DNA better; the J call may be wrong. The CDR3 consists of 14 residues. From germline, CDR1 is SGHTA and CDR2 FQGNSA. DNA for the CDR3: TGTGCCAGCAGCAACCGGGGGGCCGGAGAGACCCAGTACTTC. Residues: CASSNRGAGETQYF.

The chain combines TRBV5-1 with TRBJ2-1; D not certain. CDR3 length equals 15 residues. The V end lost 0 bases, the J end lost 6 bases, and 13 bases lay between the germline ends. From germline, CDR1 is SGHRS and CDR2 YFSETQ. The CDR3 DNA is TGCGCCAGCAGCTTGGTCCCCGGGTTAGGCAATGAGCAGTTCTTC. Its translation is CASSLVPGLGNEQFF.

This clonotype was counted a few times. The chain couples TRBV20-1 to TRBJ2-7; D gene uncertain. CDR1 and CDR2 from the germline V gene are DFQATT and SNEGSKA (reference sequence). This CDR3 is 13 amino acids long. V was cut by 6 bases and J by 4 bases, with 16 bases left in between. The CDR3 sequence: CSARPGSLYEQYF. As DNA, the CDR3 is TGCAGTGCCCGGCCGGGCAGCCTGTACGAGCAGTACTTC.

This clonotype occurred a few times. The rearrangement uses TRBV20-1 and TRBJ1-1; no clear D gene. V lost 1 base to trimming and J lost 3 bases, with 6 bases between them. Germline V lookup: CDR1 DFQATT, CDR2 SNEGSKA (reference sequence). The CDR3 covers 12 residues. The CDR3 DNA reads TGCAGTGCTAGAGTCACGTACACTGAAGCTTTCTTT. This encodes CSARVTYTEAFF.

CDR3 in DNA: TGCAGTGCTGCCCAGGGGGCGGCCAAAAACATTCAGTACTTC. Amino acid sequence: CSAAQGAAKNIQYF. The V call is TRBV20-1, the J call TRBJ2-5, with 8 bases fitting TRBD1. The J call may be faulty, since TRBJ2-4 better matches the DNA end. CDR1 and CDR2 (germline): DFQATT, SNEGSKA (reference sequence). This CDR3 has 14 residues.

This clonotype appeared once. Here the CDR3 DNA reads TGTGCCAGTGAGGTGGCAGGGAATTTTGGGAAAATAAAACCCTACAATGAGCAGTTCTTC. Amino acid sequence: CASEVAGNFGKIKPYNEQFF. This chain uses TRBV7-2 with TRBJ2-1; the D gene is possibly TRBD1 (5 bases). Germline CDR1 and CDR2: SGHTA and FQGNSA. This CDR3 is 20 amino acids long. Trimming left V 9 bases short and J 2 bases short, with 32 bases between.

This chain joins TRBV27 and TRBJ2-5; D gene uncertain. The V gene lost 4 bases and the J gene lost 4 bases, with 16 bases spanning the gap. Germline CDR1 reads MNHEY; CDR2 reads SMNVEV (reference sequence). This CDR3 spans 15 amino acids. This CDR3 is CASSSFRSDIETQYF. In DNA form, the CDR3 reads TGTGCCAGCAGTTCCTTTAGATCAGATATAGAGACCCAGTACTTC.

This clonotype was detected once. The chain is built from TRBV12-3 or TRBV12-4 and TRBJ2-2; no definite D call. Trimming stripped 5 bases from V and 4 bases from J, with 11 bases between. The CDR3 covers 14 residues. CDR3 nucleotide sequence: TGTGCCAGCAGTACCCGGGCCTCCACCGGGGAGCTGTTTTTT. Amino acid sequence: CASSTRASTGELFF.

This clonotype was counted at least ten times. The chain links TRBV12-3 or TRBV12-4 to TRBJ2-5, with D possibly called TRBD1 or TRBD2 (5 bases each). Trimming removed 5 bases from V and 1 base from J, with 14 bases in between. CDR3 length: 15 residues. CDR3 sequence: CASSAGRGVQETQYF. The CDR3 DNA reads TGTGCCAGCAGTGCCGGTCGAGGGGTCCAAGAGACCCAGTACTTC.

The chain has TRBV20-1 and TRBJ1-2, with D hard to call. This CDR3 is built from 13 residues. V lost 1 base to trimming and J lost 9 bases, with 15 bases between them. Per the germline V gene, CDR1 is DFQATT and CDR2 is SNEGSKA (reference sequence). CDR3 loop: CSARVGLGDRYTF. CDR3 nucleotides: TGCAGTGCTAGAGTGGGTTTAGGAGATCGCTACACCTTC.

J is TRBJ1-2 and V is TRBV6-2 or TRBV6-3; D perhaps matches TRBD1 (5 bases). The CDR3 extends over 12 amino acids. With 7 bases removed from V and 7 bases from J, the gap between germline ends came to 13 bases. Germline assignment: CDR1 MNHEY and CDR2 SVGEGT. The CDR3 spells CASNAGTSGYTF. The CDR3 nucleotides read TGTGCCAGCAACGCCGGGACCAGTGGCTACACCTTC.

This clonotype was recorded at least ten times. The chain couples TRBV5-1 to TRBJ1-1; D might be TRBD1 (5 bases). Trimming left V 4 bases short and J 4 bases short, with 17 bases between. Germline-derived CDR1 and CDR2 are SGHRS and YFSETQ. This CDR3 has 15 residues. Written as DNA, the CDR3 is TGCGCCAGCAGCCGCGGGTCAGGGCTTGCCACTGAAGCTTTCTTT. Encoded protein: CASSRGSGLATEAFF. The full variable domain, completed using reference TRBV5-1 and TRBJ1-1, is KAGVTQTPRYLIKTRGQQVTLSCSPISGHRSVSWYQQTPGQGLQFLFEYFSETQRNKGNFPGRFSGRQFSNSRSEMNVSTLELGDSALYLCASSRGSGLATEAFFGQGTRLTVV.

This clonotype was seen a few times. DNA of the CDR3: TGTGCCAGCAGCGACCGCACCCCGGGAGAGACCCAGTACTTC. This codes for CASSDRTPGETQYF. This rearrangement joins TRBV7-2 to TRBJ2-7; no clear D gene. TRBJ2-5 explains the end of the DNA better; the J call may be wrong. Germline assignment: CDR1 SGHTA and CDR2 FQGNSA. The CDR3 runs to 14 residues.

V is TRBV28 and J is TRBJ1-1; D not certain. The CDR3 loop spans 16 amino acids. V shed 6 bases and J shed 1 base, with 18 bases lying between them. CDR1 and CDR2 from the germline V gene are MDHEN and SYDVKM. In DNA form, the CDR3 reads TGTGCCAGCAGCCCCATCTCGCGGGTGGCGAACACTGAAGCTTTCTTT. It translates to CASSPISRVANTEAFF.

The chain carries TRBV29-1 and TRBJ2-5; D ambiguous. V gave up 5 bases and J gave up 5 bases, with 18 bases separating them. Germline lookup yields CDR1 SQVTM and CDR2 ANQGSEA. The CDR3 contains 14 residues. This chain's CDR3 is CSVRLTDVRETQYF. The CDR3, as DNA: TGCAGCGTTCGCCTTACAGATGTAAGGGAGACCCAGTACTTC.

The chain employs TRBV7-8 and TRBJ2-2; no reliable D call. CDR3 length: 13 residues. V shed 5 bases and J shed 5 bases, with 9 bases lying between them. Germline V lookup: CDR1 SGHVS, CDR2 FQNEAQ. This CDR3 reads CASSLKRTGELFF. DNA for the CDR3: TGTGCCAGCAGCCTTAAGAGGACCGGGGAGCTGTTTTTT.

V and J are TRBV29-1 and TRBJ2-7; 8 bases fit TRBD1. The CDR3 covers 12 residues. CDR1 and CDR2 from the germline V gene are SQVTM and ANQGSEA. The J segment lost 3 bases and the V segment lost 4 bases, leaving 2 bases of the junction unmatched. For the CDR3, the DNA is TGCAGCGTTGTACAGGGGGGCTACGAGCAGTACTTC. As protein: CSVVQGGYEQYF.

This clonotype was found a few times. The V and J genes are TRBV2 and TRBJ2-3; TRBD2 is a possible D gene (5 bases). The germline V gene has CDR1 SNHLY and CDR2 FYNNEI. Trimming removed 7 bases at V and 0 bases at J, with 20 bases between. The CDR3 covers 17 residues. The CDR3, as DNA: TGTGCCAGCATTCTTCGACTACCCGTGGCTAGCACAGATACGCAGTATTTT. Protein product: CASILRLPVASTDTQYF.